The T cell receptor beta chain described here comes from a study of cytomegalovirus exposure and HLA in healthy donors. This CDR3 is built from 11 residues. Trimming took off 6 bases at V and 1 base at J, with 4 bases between the two ends. Germline assignment: CDR1 MDHEN and CDR2 SYDVKM. It was with 60 Vbeta and 13 Jbeta primers that the PCR ran. Method: immunoSEQ multiplex PCR; TCRdb's copy keeps in-frame clones and lacks some. The table shows fewer than 150,000 clones, with over 75% occurring only once. This clone was detected only a few times. The material sequenced was PBMCs. The chain recombines TRBV28 with TRBJ2-7; D is undetermined. The clonotype was recovered from a woman between 18 and 29 years old in good health and CMV-seronegative. CDR3 sequence reads: CASSHSYEQYF. CDR3 nucleotide sequence: TGTGCCAGCAGCCATTCCTACGAGCAGTACTTC.